This T cell receptor (beta chain) stems from a study of cytomegalovirus exposure and HLA in healthy donors. Study-wide context: It was reported in a later analysis that the same platform had been used for the approximately 110 validation repertoires as for the 550 to 700 first-cohort repertoires.

The method was immunoSEQ multiplex PCR; TCRdb's version includes in-frame clones alone and lacks a portion of them. The sample consists of about 160,000 clones, 70% to 90% of them appearing once. The CDR3 runs to 15 residues. The V gene end was trimmed by 8 bases and the J gene end by 1 base; junction bases not matched to a gene: 6. Germline V CDR1 and CDR2: ENHRY, SYGVKD. Study-level findings and limits: Usually a TCR sequence was rare, but some public TCRs were found in many donors.

This clone has a handful of counts. Antigen: not known. This receptor was taken from a woman aged 25 to 45 in good health and CMV-seronegative. The specimen sequenced was PBMCs. The rearrangement links TRBV10-3 to TRBJ2-2, with 8 bases fitting TRBD1. The CDR3, as DNA: TGTGCCATCGCCCCCGGGACAGGGAACACCGGGGAGCTGTTTTTT. Translation: CAIAPGTGNTGELFF.